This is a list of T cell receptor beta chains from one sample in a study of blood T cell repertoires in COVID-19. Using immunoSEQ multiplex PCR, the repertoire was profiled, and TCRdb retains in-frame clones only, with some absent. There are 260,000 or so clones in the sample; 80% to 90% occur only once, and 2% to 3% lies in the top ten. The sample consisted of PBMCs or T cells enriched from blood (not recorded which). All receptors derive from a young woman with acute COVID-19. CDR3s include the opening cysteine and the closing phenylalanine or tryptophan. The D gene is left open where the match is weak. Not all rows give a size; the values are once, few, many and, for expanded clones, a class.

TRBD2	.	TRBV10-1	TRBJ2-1	CASSGGGSYNEQFF	TGCGCCAGCTCCGGCGGGGGCTCCTACAATGAGCAGTTCTTC
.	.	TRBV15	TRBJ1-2	CATSLQGDYGYTF	TGTGCCACCAGCCTTCAAGGAGACTATGGCTACACCTTC
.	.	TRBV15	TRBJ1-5	CATSRDKVVTGDQPQHF	TGTGCCACCAGCAGAGATAAAGTGGTAACGGGGGATCAGCCCCAGCATTTT
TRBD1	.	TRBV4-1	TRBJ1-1	CASSQGQGIEAFF	TGCGCCAGCAGCCAAGGACAGGGAATAGAAGCTTTCTTT
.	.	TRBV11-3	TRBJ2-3	CASSLRRIQDTDTQYF	TGTGCCAGCAGCTTGCGGAGAATCCAAGACACAGATACGCAGTATTTT
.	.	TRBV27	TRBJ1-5	CASSLGQTNQPQHF	TGTGCCAGCAGCCTCGGACAGACTAATCAGCCCCAGCATTTT
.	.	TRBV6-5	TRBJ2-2	CASSYRGGETGELFF	TGTGCCAGCAGTTACCGTGGAGGGGAAACCGGGGAGCTGTTTTTT
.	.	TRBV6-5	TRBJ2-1	CASSRGSYNEQFF	TGTGCCAGCAGTCGGGGTTCCTACAATGAGCAGTTCTTC
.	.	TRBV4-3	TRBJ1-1	CASSQEGRGTEAFF	TGCGCCAGCAGCCAAGAGGGCAGGGGCACTGAAGCTTTCTTT
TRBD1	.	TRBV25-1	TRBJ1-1	CASSDENRGLNTEAFF	TGTGCCAGCAGTGACGAGAATAGGGGGCTGAACACTGAAGCTTTCTTT
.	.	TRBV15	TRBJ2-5	CATSSLQGRQETQYF	TGTGCCACCAGCAGCTTACAGGGGAGGCAGGAGACCCAGTACTTC
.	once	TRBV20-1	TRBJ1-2	CSAWGLYGYTF	TGCAGTGCATGGGGACTCTATGGCTACACCTTC
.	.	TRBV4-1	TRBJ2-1	CASRPTRGGQRAYNEQFF	TGCGCCAGCAGGCCGACCAGAGGAGGACAGAGGGCCTACAATGAGCAGTTCTTC
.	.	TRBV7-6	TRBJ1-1	CASSSAGHEAFF	TGTGCCAGCAGCTCCGCAGGGCATGAAGCTTTCTTT
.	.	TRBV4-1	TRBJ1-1	CASSQVDTTTEAFF	TGCGCCAGCAGCCAAGTGGACACCACCACTGAAGCTTTCTTT
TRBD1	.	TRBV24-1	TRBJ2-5	CATSDARGTGRLEETQYF	TGTGCCACCAGTGATGCAAGGGGGACAGGGAGATTAGAAGAGACCCAGTACTTC
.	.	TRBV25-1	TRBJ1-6	CASSEDRSGNSPLHF	TGTGCCAGCAGTGAAGACAGGTCGGGAAATTCACCCCTCCACTTT
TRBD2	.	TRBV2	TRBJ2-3	CASNLGGLAGGSDTQYF	TGTGCCAGCAACTTAGGGGGGCTAGCGGGAGGATCAGATACGCAGTATTTT
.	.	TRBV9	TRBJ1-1	CASSAEQGSEAFF	TGTGCCAGCAGCGCAGAACAGGGTTCTGAAGCTTTCTTT
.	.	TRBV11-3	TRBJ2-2	CASSLVYNTGELFF	TGTGCCAGCAGCTTAGTCTACAACACCGGGGAGCTGTTTTTT
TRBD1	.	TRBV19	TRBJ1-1	CASSIGTGSEAFF	TGTGCCAGTAGTATTGGGACAGGGTCTGAAGCTTTCTTT
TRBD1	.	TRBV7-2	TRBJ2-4	CASSFTTGNQNIQYF	TGTGCCAGCAGCTTTACGACAGGGAACCAAAACATTCAGTACTTC
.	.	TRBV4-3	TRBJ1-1	CASSQGAANTEAFF	TGCGCCAGCAGCCAGGGGGCAGCGAACACTGAAGCTTTCTTT
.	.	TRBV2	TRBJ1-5	CASSIQGFQPQHF	TGTGCCAGCAGTATTCAGGGGTTTCAGCCCCAGCATTTT
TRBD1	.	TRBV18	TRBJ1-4	CASSRGQGIPYEKLFF	TGTGCCAGCTCACGGGGACAGGGGATTCCTTATGAAAAACTGTTTTTT
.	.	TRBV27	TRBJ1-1	CASSTPGEGKNTEAFF	TGTGCCAGCAGTACCCCGGGGGAGGGGAAGAACACTGAAGCTTTCTTT
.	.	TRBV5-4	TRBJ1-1	CASSSYTEAFF	TGTGCCAGCAGCTCGTACACTGAAGCTTTCTTT
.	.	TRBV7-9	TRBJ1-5	CASSLVGNQPQHF	TGTGCCAGCAGCTTAGTCGGCAATCAGCCCCAGCATTTT
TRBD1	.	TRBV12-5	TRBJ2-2	CASGWTTTTGGNTGELFF	TGTGCTAGTGGTTGGACGACCACTACAGGGGGTAACACCGGGGAGCTGTTTTTT
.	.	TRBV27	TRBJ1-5	CASSLDFSSNQPQHF	TGTGCCAGCAGTCTCGACTTCTCGAGCAATCAGCCCCAGCATTTT